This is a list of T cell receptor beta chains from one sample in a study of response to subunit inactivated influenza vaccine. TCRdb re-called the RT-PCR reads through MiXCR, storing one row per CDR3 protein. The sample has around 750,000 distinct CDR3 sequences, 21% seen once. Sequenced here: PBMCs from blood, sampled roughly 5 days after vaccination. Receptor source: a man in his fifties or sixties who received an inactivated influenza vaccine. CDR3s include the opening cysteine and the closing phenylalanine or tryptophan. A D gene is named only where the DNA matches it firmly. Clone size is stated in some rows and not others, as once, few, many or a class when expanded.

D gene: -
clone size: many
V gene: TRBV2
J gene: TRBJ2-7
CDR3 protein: CASSEARNEQYF
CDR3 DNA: TGTGCCAGCAGTGAAGCTAGAAACGAGCAGTACTTC

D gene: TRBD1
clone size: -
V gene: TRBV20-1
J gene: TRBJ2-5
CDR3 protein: CSARDVGQGQETQYF
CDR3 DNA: TGCAGTGCTAGAGATGTGGGACAGGGACAAGAGACCCAGTACTTC

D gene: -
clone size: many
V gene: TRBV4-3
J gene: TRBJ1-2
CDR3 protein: CASSADSYYGYTF
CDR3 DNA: TGCGCCAGCAGCGCAGACAGTTACTATGGCTACACCTTC

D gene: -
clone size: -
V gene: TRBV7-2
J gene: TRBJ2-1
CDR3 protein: CASSAVRGAYNEQFF
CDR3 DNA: TGTGCCAGCAGCGCCGTCCGGGGGGCTTACAATGAGCAGTTCTTC

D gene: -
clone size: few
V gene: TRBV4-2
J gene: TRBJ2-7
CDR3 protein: CASSHSSGAADEQYF
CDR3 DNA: TGTGCCAGCAGCCACTCCTCCGGGGCGGCCGACGAGCAGTACTTC

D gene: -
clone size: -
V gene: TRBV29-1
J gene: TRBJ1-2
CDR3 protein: CSVDLGGANYGYTF
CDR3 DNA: TGCAGCGTTGATCTCGGGGGCGCGAACTATGGCTACACCTTC

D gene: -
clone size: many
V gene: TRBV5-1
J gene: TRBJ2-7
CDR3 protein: CASSLSWGLYDEQYF
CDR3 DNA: TGCGCCAGCAGCTTGAGTTGGGGGCTTTACGACGAGCAGTACTTC

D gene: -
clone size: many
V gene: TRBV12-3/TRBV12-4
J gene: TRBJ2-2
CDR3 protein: CASSFRPPNTGELFF
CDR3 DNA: TGTGCCAGCAGTTTCCGTCCGCCGAACACCGGGGAGCTGTTTTTT

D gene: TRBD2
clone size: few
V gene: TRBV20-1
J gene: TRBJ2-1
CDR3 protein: CSASGREGAYNEQFF
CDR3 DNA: TGCAGTGCAAGTGGACGGGAGGGGGCCTACAATGAGCAGTTCTTC

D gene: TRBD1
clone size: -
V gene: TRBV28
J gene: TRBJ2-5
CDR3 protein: CASSFGPTGAGGPYF
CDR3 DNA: TGTGCCAGCAGTTTTGGCCCTACAGGGGCTGGGGGCCCCTACTTC

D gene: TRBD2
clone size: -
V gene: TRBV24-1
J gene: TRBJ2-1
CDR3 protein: CATSDLSGGNYNEQFF
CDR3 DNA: TGTGCCACCAGCGACCTTAGCGGGGGGAACTACAATGAGCAGTTCTTC